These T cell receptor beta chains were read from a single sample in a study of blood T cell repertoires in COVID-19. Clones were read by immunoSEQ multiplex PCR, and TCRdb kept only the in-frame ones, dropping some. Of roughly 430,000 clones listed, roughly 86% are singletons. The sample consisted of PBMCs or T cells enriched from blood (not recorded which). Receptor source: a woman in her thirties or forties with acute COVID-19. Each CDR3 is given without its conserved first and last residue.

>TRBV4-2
ASSQDREGYYGYT
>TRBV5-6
ASSFGGNEQY
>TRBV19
ASSRTVNSNQPQH
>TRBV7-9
ASSPRTSGGVEETQY
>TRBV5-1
ASSLGTSGFQTQY
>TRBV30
AWKLEFDKPYEQY
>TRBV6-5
ASARAATNEKLF
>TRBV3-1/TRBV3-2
ASSHSAGTGIEKLF
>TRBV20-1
SASGDYSNQPQH
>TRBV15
ATSPTGQPQGTEAF
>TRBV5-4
ASSLAGQGGVNTEAF